This T cell receptor (beta chain) was captured in a study of blood T cell repertoires in COVID-19. Study-level information: Some COVID-19 samples were acute and others convalescent; all came from the United States, Italy and Spain. Nucleic acid was either cDNA or gDNA, and it came from T cells, B-cell-depleted T cells, or PBMCs.

From germline, CDR1 is MDHEN and CDR2 SYDVKM. V lost 4 bases, J lost 9 bases, and 13 bases stayed unmatched. The CDR3 runs to 16 residues. Authors' processing steps: Reference gene primer amplification yielded estimated nucleated cell counts. The repertoire was sequenced with immunoSEQ multiplex PCR; TCRdb's copy has only in-frame clones and lacks some. The V and J calls and clone size are taken from that table; D and trimming were inferred from the DNA. Of roughly 230,000 clones detected, 83% appear once; the ten largest clones hold roughly 9.4%. Specimen: peripheral blood. The TCR was taken from a middle-aged man with active or convalescent COVID-19. The chain recombines TRBV28 with TRBJ2-7; 12 positions match TRBD2. Here the CDR3 reads CASSSGLAGPAKGQYF. In nucleotides, the CDR3 is TGTGCCAGCAGTTCGGGACTAGCGGGCCCGGCTAAAGGGCAGTACTTC.